Presented here are 12 T cell receptor beta chains from one specimen sequenced in a study of cytomegalovirus exposure and HLA in healthy donors (dated by TCRdb to the late 2010s). Library creation used the immunoSEQ multiplex PCR assay. For the multiplex PCR, a mixture combining 60 forward primers for TCR Vbeta segments and 13 reverse primers for TCR Jbeta segments was used. TCRdb retrieved this table from immuneACCESS and kept in-frame rearrangements only. Not all clones are present; in checked studies, unresolved V genes account for under half, and no reason is known for the remainder. This sample holds under 200,000 clones; over 75% were observed only once. The top ten clonotypes cover more than 0.4% of the sample. Sequencing was carried out using PBMCs. Receptors were obtained from a woman in her 50s in good health and CMV-seronegative.

The rearrangement joins TRBV28 to TRBJ2-5, with 7 bases aligning to TRBD2. V trimming: 1 base; J trimming: 0 bases; junction bases outside the gene matches: 5. Germline V CDR1 and CDR2: MDHEN, SYDVKM. The CDR3 consists of 16 residues. The CDR3 reads CASSLLTSNYQETQYF. The CDR3 DNA follows: TGTGCCAGCAGTTTATTGACTAGCAATTACCAAGAGACCCAGTACTTC.

This sequence joins TRBV4-3 and TRBJ1-4; TRBD1 is a possible D gene (6 bases). The CDR3 is made up of 13 amino acids. CDR1 LGHNA and CDR2 YSLEER come from the germline V gene. Trimming shortened V by 0 bases and J by 8 bases, and 7 bases separated the two germline ends. The CDR3 bases are TGCGCCAGCAGCCAAGACAGGGGCGAAAAACTGTTTTTT. Translation: CASSQDRGEKLFF.

In this sample, this clone turned up once. The chain recombines TRBV7-3 with TRBJ2-7; 9 positions agree with TRBD2. J lost 7 bases, V lost 8 bases, and 12 bases had no gene match. This CDR3 region has 14 residues. The V gene's germline CDR1 is SGHTA and CDR2 FQGTGA. The CDR3 loop is CASSRVAGAGEQYF. The DNA of the CDR3 is TGTGCCAGCTCCCGGGTAGCGGGGGCCGGGGAGCAGTACTTC.

The rearrangement joins TRBV30 to TRBJ2-1, with a weak D call TRBD1 (7 bases). V gave up 3 bases and J gave up 12 bases, with 12 bases separating them. The CDR3 is 11 amino acids. The germline gives CDR1 GTSNPN, CDR2 SVGIG (reference sequence). This CDR3 reads CAWSPRGVQFF. Here the CDR3 DNA reads TGTGCCTGGAGCCCCAGGGGGGTGCAGTTCTTC. Looking up the rest from reference TRBV30 and TRBJ2-1 gives the full variable domain: SQTIHQWPATLVQPVGSPLSLECTVEGTSNPNLYWYRQAAGRGLQLLFYSVGIGQISSEVPQNLSASRPQDRQFILSSKKLLLSDSGFYLCAWSPRGVQFFGPGTRLTVL.

This chain connects TRBV19 to TRBJ1-3; D is ambiguous. The length of the CDR3 is 13 residues. Germline CDR1 reads LNHDA; CDR2 reads SQIVND (reference sequence). V was trimmed by 3 bases and J by 9 bases, leaving 12 bases between them. The DNA for the CDR3 is TGTGCCAGTAGTATGTCTGCGGGTAGCACCATATATTTT. This gives the protein CASSMSAGSTIYF. Filled out from reference TRBV19 and TRBJ1-3, the complete variable domain reads DGGITQSPKYLFRKEGQNVTLSCEQNLNHDAMYWYRQDPGQGLRLIYYSQIVNDFQKGDIAEGYSVSREKKESFPLTVTSAQKNPTAFYLCASSMSAGSTIYFGEGSWLTVV.

This clone was recorded once. V usage is TRBV7-8 and J usage is TRBJ2-2; the match to TRBD1 covers 7 bases. CDR3 length: 14 amino acids. V lost 8 bases and J lost 2; bases outside the gene matches: 5. Germline V gives CDR1 SGHVS, CDR2 FQNEAQ. CDR3 sequence: CASGDRVNTGELFF. The DNA for the CDR3 is TGTGCCAGCGGCGACAGGGTTAACACCGGGGAGCTGTTTTTT. The variable domain in full, with the rest retrieved from reference TRBV7-8 and TRBJ2-2, is GAGVSQSPRYKVAKRGQDVALRCDPISGHVSLFWYQQALGQGPEFLTYFQNEAQLDKSGLPSDRFFAERPEGSVSTLKIQRTQQEDSAVYLCASGDRVNTGELFFGEGSRLTVL.

The gene calls are TRBV29-1 and TRBJ2-1; 10 bases map to TRBD1. CDR1 is SQVTM, CDR2 ANQGSEA, per germline. The CDR3 has 14 amino acids. V lost 8 bases and J lost 9; bases outside the gene matches: 13. CDR3 amino acids: CSTRDRGAGGEQFF. The CDR3, as DNA: TGCAGCACCCGGGACAGGGGCGCAGGAGGTGAGCAGTTCTTC.

The chain combines TRBV6-5 with TRBJ1-1; maybe TRBD1 (5 bases). From germline, CDR1 is MNHEY and CDR2 SVGAGI. Trimming took 4 bases from V and 3 from J, leaving 18 bases between them. This CDR3 has 16 amino acids. The DNA of the CDR3 is TGTGCCAGCAGTTCTACGCGGGGGGGATTGTACACTGAAGCTTTCTTT. This encodes CASSSTRGGLYTEAFF.

This clone is a singleton in its sample. The chain carries TRBV7-9 and TRBJ1-5, with a tentative D call TRBD1 (5 bases). The CDR3 is made up of 13 amino acids. CDR1 SEHNR and CDR2 FQNEAQ come from the germline V gene (reference sequence). V was cut by 4 bases and J by 7 bases, with 11 bases left in between. CDR3 coding DNA: TGTGCCAGCAGCTCGCAGGGTGACCAGCCCCAGCATTTT. As protein: CASSSQGDQPQHF.

The chain is built from TRBV4-1 and TRBJ2-5; TRBD2 is a possible D gene (7 bases). Germline CDR1 is MGHRA and CDR2 is YSYEKL. V was cut by 5 bases and J by 5 bases, with 24 bases left in between. CDR3 length: 17 amino acids. CDR3 bases: TGCGCCAGCAGCACCGGATCAGGGAGGGACAAAAGGGAGACCCAGTACTTC. Protein: CASSTGSGRDKRETQYF.

The chain recombines TRBV4-3 with TRBJ2-7; no firm D call. The germline V gene encodes CDR1 LGHNA and CDR2 YSLEER. This CDR3 is 15 amino acids long. With 1 base removed from V and 1 base from J, the gap between germline ends came to 11 bases. Here the CDR3 reads CASSQAASRSYEQYF. The CDR3, as DNA: TGCGCCAGCAGCCAAGCAGCAAGCAGGTCCTACGAGCAGTACTTC.

The chain links TRBV25-1 to TRBJ2-1; 7 positions match TRBD1. Germline CDR1 reads MGHDK; CDR2 reads SYGVNS. The V gene end was trimmed by 8 bases and the J gene end by 5 bases; junction bases not matched to a gene: 9. The CDR3 runs to 14 residues. The CDR3 spells CASPRQGRDNEQFF. DNA of the CDR3: TGTGCCAGCCCTAGACAGGGAAGGGACAATGAGCAGTTCTTC.